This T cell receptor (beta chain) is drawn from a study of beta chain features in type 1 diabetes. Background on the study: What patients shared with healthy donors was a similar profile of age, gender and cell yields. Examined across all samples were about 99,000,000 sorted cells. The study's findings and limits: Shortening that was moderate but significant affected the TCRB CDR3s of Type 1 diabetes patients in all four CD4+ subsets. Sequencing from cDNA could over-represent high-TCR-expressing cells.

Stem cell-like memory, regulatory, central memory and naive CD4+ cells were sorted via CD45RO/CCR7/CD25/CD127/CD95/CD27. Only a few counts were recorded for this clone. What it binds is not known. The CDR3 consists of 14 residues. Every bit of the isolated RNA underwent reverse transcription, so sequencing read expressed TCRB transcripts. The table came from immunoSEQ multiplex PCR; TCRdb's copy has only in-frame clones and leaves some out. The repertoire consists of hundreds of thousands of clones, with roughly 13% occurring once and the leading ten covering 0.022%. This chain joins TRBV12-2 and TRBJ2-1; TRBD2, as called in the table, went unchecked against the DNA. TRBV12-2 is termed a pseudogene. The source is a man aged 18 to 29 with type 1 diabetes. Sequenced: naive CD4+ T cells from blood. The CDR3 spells CASRLGSRDNEQFF. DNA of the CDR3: TGTGCAAGTCGCTTAGGAAGCCGGGACAATGAGCAGTTCTTC.